This record looks at one TCR beta chain sequence and its context. The antigen is unknown. This sample is drawn from a study of T cell responses to AZD1222 COVID-19 vaccine. Libraries were prepared by immunoSEQ multiplex PCR; TCRdb keeps only in-frame clonotypes and omits some of them. The table includes 150,000 to 200,000 clones, 92% detected once. Second-dose schedules of about 4 or about 12 weeks were combined. CDR1 and CDR2 (germline): MGHRA, YSYEKL. The CDR3 sequence is 16 residues long. Between the trimmed V and J ends, which lost 1 base and 2 bases, there was a span of 14 bases. Study findings and constraints: Without day 14 samples, only post-peak T cell repertoires were studied. Among the donors, most were white British and more were female, and clonal diversity was possibly underestimated. As reported, nearly half of all spike-specific TCRs target variant regions that are unmutated.

The source is an adult who received the AZD1222 COVID-19 vaccine. The input for sequencing was peripheral blood, taken 28 days after the second AZD1222 dose. The V call is TRBV4-1, the J call TRBJ1-1, with D possibly matching TRBD1 (5 bases). The CDR3 is CASSQAWGRVNTEAFF. The DNA for the CDR3 is TGCGCCAGCAGCCAAGCTTGGGGACGGGTAAACACTGAAGCTTTCTTT.